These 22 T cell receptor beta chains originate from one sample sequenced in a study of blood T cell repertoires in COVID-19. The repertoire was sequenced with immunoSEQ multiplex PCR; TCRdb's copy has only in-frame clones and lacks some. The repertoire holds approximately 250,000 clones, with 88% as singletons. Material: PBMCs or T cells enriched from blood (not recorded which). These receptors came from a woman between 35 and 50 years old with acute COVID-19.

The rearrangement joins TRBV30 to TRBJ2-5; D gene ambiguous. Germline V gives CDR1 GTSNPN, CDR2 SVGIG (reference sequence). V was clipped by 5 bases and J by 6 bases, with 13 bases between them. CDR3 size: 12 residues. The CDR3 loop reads CAWSSDPQTQYF. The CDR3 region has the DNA TGTGCCTGGTCCAGTGATCCTCAGACCCAGTACTTC. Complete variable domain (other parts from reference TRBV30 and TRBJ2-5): SQTIHQWPATLVQPVGSPLSLECTVEGTSNPNLYWYRQAAGRGLQLLFYSVGIGQISSEVPQNLSASRPQDRQFILSSKKLLLSDSGFYLCAWSSDPQTQYFGPGTRLLVL.

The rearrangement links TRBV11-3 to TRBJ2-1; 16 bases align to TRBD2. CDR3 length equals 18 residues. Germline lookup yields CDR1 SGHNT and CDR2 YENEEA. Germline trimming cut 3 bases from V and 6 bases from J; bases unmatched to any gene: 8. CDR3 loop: CASSLGGTSGRAVNEQFF. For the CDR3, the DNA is TGTGCCAGCAGCTTGGGTGGGACTAGCGGGAGGGCCGTCAATGAGCAGTTCTTC.

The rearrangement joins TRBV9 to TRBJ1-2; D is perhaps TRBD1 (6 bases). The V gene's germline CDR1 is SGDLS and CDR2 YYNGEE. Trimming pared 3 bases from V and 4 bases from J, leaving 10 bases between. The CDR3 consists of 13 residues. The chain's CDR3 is CASSGQALYGYTF. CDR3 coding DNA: TGTGCCAGCAGCGGACAGGCCCTCTATGGCTACACCTTC. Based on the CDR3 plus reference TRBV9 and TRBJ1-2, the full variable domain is DSGVTQTPKHLITATGQRVTLRCSPRSGDLSVYWYQQSLDQGLQFLIQYYNGEERAKGNILERFSAQQFPDLHSELNLSSLELGDSALYFCASSGQALYGYTFGSGTRLTVV.

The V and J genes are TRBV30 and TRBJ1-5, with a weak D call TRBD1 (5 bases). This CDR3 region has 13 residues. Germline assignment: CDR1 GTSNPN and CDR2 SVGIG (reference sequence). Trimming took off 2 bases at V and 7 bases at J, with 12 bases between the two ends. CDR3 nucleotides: TGTGCCTGGAGTACAGGCCCGGGCCAGCCCCAGCATTTT. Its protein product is CAWSTGPGQPQHF.

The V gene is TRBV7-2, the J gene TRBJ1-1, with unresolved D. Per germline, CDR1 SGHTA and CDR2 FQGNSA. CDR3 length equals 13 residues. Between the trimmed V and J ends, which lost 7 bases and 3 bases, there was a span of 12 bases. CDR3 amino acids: CASNPTRYTEAFF. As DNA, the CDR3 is TGTGCCAGCAACCCAACACGATACACTGAAGCTTTCTTT.

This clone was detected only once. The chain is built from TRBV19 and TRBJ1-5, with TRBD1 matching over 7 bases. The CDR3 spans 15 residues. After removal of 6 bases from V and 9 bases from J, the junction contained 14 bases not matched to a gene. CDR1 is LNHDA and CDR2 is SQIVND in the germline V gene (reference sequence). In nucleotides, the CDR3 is TGTGCCAGTAGCTCAAGCCGACAGGGTGCTCGGCCCCAGCATTTT. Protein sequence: CASSSSRQGARPQHF.

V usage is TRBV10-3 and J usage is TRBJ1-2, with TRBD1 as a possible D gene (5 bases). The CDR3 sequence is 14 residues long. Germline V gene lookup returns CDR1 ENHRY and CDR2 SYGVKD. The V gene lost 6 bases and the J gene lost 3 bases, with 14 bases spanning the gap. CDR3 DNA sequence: TGTGCCATCAGGGGGGGAGAGAAGGACTATGGCTACACCTTC. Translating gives CAIRGGEKDYGYTF.

In DNA form, the CDR3 reads TGTGCCAGCAGCGTGGGGGGCTATGGCTACACCTTC. Protein sequence: CASSVGGYGYTF. The chain joins TRBV21-1 to TRBJ1-2. TRBV21-1 has pseudogene status. The CDR3 extends over 12 amino acids.

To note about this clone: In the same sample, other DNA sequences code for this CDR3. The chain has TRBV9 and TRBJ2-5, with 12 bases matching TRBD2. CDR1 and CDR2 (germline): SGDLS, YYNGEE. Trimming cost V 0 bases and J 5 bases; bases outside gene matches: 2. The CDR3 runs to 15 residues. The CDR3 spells CASSVGTSGRETQYF. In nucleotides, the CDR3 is TGTGCCAGCAGCGTAGGAACTAGCGGGAGGGAGACCCAGTACTTC. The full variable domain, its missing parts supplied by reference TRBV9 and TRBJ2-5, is DSGVTQTPKHLITATGQRVTLRCSPRSGDLSVYWYQQSLDQGLQFLIQYYNGEERAKGNILERFSAQQFPDLHSELNLSSLELGDSALYFCASSVGTSGRETQYFGPGTRLLVL.

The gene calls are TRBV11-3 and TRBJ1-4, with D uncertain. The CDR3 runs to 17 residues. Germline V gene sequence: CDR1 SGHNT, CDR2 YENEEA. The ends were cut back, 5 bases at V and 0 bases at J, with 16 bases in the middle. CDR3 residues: CASSVGFRVATNEKLFF. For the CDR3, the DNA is TGTGCCAGCAGCGTTGGGTTTCGGGTTGCAACTAATGAAAAACTGTTTTTT.

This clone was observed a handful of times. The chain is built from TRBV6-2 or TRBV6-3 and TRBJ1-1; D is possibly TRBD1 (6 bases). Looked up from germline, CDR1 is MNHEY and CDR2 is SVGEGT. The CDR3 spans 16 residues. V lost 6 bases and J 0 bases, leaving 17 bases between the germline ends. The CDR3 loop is CASSPRGGFMNTEAFF. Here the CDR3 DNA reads TGTGCCAGCAGCCCTAGGGGGGGATTCATGAACACTGAAGCTTTCTTT.

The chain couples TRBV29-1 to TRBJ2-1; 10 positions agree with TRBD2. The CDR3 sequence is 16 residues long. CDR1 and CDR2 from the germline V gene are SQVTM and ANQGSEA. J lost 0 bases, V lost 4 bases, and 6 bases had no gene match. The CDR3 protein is CSVAGLAKNSYNEQFF. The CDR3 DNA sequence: TGCAGCGTTGCGGGACTAGCGAAAAACTCCTACAATGAGCAGTTCTTC.

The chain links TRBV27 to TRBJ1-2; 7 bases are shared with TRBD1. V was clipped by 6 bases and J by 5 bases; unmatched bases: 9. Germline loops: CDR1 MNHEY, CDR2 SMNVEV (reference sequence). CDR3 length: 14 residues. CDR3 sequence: CASSPTQGVYGYTF. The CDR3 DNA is TGTGCCAGCAGCCCTACCCAGGGGGTATATGGCTACACCTTC.

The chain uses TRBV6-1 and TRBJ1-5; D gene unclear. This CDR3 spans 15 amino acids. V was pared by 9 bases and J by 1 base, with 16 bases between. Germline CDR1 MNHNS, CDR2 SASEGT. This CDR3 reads CASSEARESNQPQHF. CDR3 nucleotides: TGTGCCAGTTCGGAGGCCCGAGAGAGCAATCAGCCCCAGCATTTT.

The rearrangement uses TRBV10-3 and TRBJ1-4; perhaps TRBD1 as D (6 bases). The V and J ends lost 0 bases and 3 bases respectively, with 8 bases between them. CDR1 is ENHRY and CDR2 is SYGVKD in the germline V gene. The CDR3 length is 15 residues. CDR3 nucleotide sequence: TGTGCCATCAGTGAGTCGACAGGCCCTAATGAAAAACTGTTTTTT. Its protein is CAISESTGPNEKLFF.

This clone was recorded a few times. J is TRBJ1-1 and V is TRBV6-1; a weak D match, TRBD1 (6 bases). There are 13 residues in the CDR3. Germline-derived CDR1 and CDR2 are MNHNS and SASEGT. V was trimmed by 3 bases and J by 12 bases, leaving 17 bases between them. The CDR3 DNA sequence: TGTGCCAGCAGTGACACTCGACAGGCGATGACTTTCTTT. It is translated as CASSDTRQAMTFF.

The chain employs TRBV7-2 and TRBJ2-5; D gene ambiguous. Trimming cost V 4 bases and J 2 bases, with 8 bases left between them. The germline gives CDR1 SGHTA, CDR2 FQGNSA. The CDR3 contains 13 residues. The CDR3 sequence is CASSSSQQETQYF. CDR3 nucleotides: TGTGCCAGCAGCTCATCCCAACAAGAGACCCAGTACTTC.

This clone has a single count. The CDR3 spells CASSGGLSEQYF. DNA for the CDR3: TGCGCCAGCAGCGGAGGACTAAGCGAGCAGTACTTC. V gene TRBV5-1 combines with J gene TRBJ2-7, with D possibly TRBD2 on 6 matching bases. This CDR3 comprises 12 residues. V lost 4 bases and J lost 6, with 11 bases in between. Germline CDR1 and CDR2: SGHRS and YFSETQ.

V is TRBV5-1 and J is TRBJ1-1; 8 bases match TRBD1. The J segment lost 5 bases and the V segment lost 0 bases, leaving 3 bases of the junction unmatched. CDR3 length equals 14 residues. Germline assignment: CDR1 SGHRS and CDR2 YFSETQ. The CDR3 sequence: CASSLETGVTEAFF. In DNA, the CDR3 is TGCGCCAGCAGCTTGGAGACAGGGGTAACTGAAGCTTTCTTT.

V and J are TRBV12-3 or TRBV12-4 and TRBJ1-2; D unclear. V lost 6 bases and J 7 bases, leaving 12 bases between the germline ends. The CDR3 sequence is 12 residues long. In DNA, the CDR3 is TGTGCCAGCAGCCCAGTGTTGGCTGGCTACACCTTC. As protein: CASSPVLAGYTF.

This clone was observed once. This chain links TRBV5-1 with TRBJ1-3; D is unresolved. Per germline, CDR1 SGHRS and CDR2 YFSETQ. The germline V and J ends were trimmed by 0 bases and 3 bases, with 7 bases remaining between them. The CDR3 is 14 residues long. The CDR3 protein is CASSLDRNGNTIYF. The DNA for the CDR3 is TGCGCCAGCAGCTTGGACAGAAATGGAAACACCATATATTTT.

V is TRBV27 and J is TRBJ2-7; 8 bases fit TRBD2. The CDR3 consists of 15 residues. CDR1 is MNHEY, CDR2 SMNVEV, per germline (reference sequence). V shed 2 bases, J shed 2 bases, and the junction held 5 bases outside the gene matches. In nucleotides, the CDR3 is TGTGCCAGCAGTTTAGGGGCGGGGGGAGCCTACGAGCAGTACGTC. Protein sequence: CASSLGAGGAYEQYV.